This T cell receptor beta chain derives from a study of T-cell memory formation after mild COVID-19 (dated by TCRdb to the early 2020s). Some background on the complete study: Most TCR sequence clusters were specific to one of the two donors. In a couple of donors, T-cell clones that expanded and contracted after mild COVID-19 were followed by sequencing TCRalpha and TCRbeta repertoires longitudinally. Two young, previously healthy adult volunteers made up the cohort, one male and one female. Overall study outcomes, separate from this receptor: Some responding clones were found in pre-infection memory, which suggests that pre-existing cross-reactive memory T cells took part in the SARS-CoV-2 response. Clones that contracted from day 15 to 85 showed balanced CD4/CD8 phenotypes, whereas a second wave of clones that expanded from day 15 to 37 leaned towards CD4+. SARS-CoV-2 specificity was not confirmed for the second-wave clones peaking on day 37. Contracting CD4+ clones were located mainly in the CM and EM memory subsets, whereas CD8+ clones were found to be enriched in EMRA. Only a couple of mild cases were covered by the study, and larger cohorts that include severe cases with pre-infection samples were considered necessary.

This clonotype was observed at least ten times. This clone's antigen is unknown. No base qualities exist here, and no much larger clone lies one base off it. V sheds 7 bases and J sheds 4 bases, leaving 10 bases between their ends. The CDR3 runs 13 residues from the cysteine to the phenylalanine. CDR3 DNA only is kept here, 39 bases in frame from base 1. The germline V gene gives CDR1 as KGHDR and CDR2 as SFDVKD. Ficoll-Paque density gradient centrifugation was used to isolate PBMCs. Sequencer: Illumina NovaSeq 6000. TCRalpha and TCRbeta cDNA libraries were built by 5'RACE with constant-segment primers, adding sample barcodes and unique molecular identifiers. Trizol reagent was used to extract RNA from every sample. The libraries were amplified in two PCR steps, and the second step added a second sample barcode and Illumina TruSeq adapters. Sequencing of libraries was performed on an Illumina NovaSeq with 2 x 150 bp paired-end reads. The authors' pipeline ran thus. Reads were demultiplexed and collapsed into UMI-guided consensus sequences with migec v1.2.7. With mixcr v2.1.11, UMI consensuses were aligned to TRA and TRB V and J templates and assembled into clonotypes. A clonotype was counted as expanded or contracted only if both edgeR and NoisET called the change significant, with noise models trained on biological replicates. For edgeR calls, a false discovery rate-adjusted p below 0.01 and a log2 fold-change threshold of 1 were applied. As an exploratory analysis of dynamics, max-normalized trajectories of the 1000 most abundant clonotypes were examined by PCA with hierarchical clustering. Separately sequenced CD4+ and CD8+ repertoires were used to assign the CD4 or CD8 phenotype of responding clones. The public reads were run again by TCRdb, first through fastp at Q25 and then through MiXCR, and only productive beta chains were kept. CDR3 protein sequences are deduplicated, and each keeps its most common genes and DNA. Here the V and J calls rest on TCRdb's processing, not on the authors' analysis. The sample records fewer than 250,000 distinct CDR3 sequences, roughly 18% of which are singletons. Roughly 2.4% of the sample rests with the top ten.

The sequence derives from an adult woman who had mild COVID-19 (a few samples of this study predate the infection). The sample titles of this study are shuffled in the database, so cell type and time point are left out; the donor was told from shared clones. Sequenced: PBMCs or a T cell subset sorted from them (not recorded which). The rearrangement combines TRBV24-1 with TRBJ1-5, and possibly TRBD1, on 6 matching bases. The DNA sequence reads TGTGCCACCAGCGGCACAGGGAATCAGCCCCAGCATTTT. Its coded protein is CATSGTGNQPQHF.